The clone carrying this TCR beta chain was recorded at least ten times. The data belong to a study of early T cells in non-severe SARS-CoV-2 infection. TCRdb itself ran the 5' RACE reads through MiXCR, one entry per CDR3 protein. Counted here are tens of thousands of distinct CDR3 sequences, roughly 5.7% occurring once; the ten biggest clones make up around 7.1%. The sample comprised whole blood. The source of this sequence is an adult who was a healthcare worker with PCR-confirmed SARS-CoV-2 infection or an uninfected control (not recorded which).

The CDR3 loop reads CASSQTDSNQPQHF. DNA of the CDR3: TGTGCCAGCTCACAGACGGATAGCAATCAGCCCCAGCATTTT. The chain employs TRBV18 and TRBJ1-5; no firm D call. V was trimmed by 4 bases and J by 0 bases, leaving 7 bases between them. Germline V gives CDR1 KGHSH, CDR2 LQKENI. The CDR3 totals 14 residues.